The 22 T cell receptor beta chains presented below share a single source sample, sequenced in a study of blood T cell repertoires in COVID-19. TCRdb keeps only in-frame clones here, not all; method: immunoSEQ multiplex PCR. The sample lists some 300,000 clones; roughly 90% were seen once. The sample taken for sequencing was peripheral blood. The origin of the receptors is a woman aged 35 to 49 with COVID-19, enrolled during active disease.

The count of this clone is one. The chain carries TRBV6-5 and TRBJ1-1; 7 nucleotides align to TRBD1. This CDR3 is 14 amino acids long. Losses at the gene ends were 2 bases for V and 7 bases for J; bases not matched to a gene: 7. Germline CDR1 reads MNHEY; CDR2 reads SVGAGI. DNA of the CDR3: TGTGCCAGCAGTTACGGAGGGGGCGTAAATGAAGCTTTCTTT. Translating gives CASSYGGGVNEAFF.

The rearrangement uses TRBV5-1 and TRBJ2-3; 7 bases match TRBD1. The J segment lost 2 bases and the V segment lost 1 base, leaving 7 bases of the junction unmatched. Germline V gene sequence: CDR1 SGHRS, CDR2 YFSETQ. The CDR3 extends over 16 amino acids. The CDR3 coding sequence is TGCGCCAGCAGCTTGCTGGCAGGACAGGACACAGATACGCAGTATTTT. The encoded protein is CASSLLAGQDTDTQYF.

This clone was observed a single time. The chain combines TRBV19 with TRBJ2-5; D gene uncertain. The CDR3 covers 13 residues. Trimming took off 3 bases at V and 3 bases at J, with 8 bases between the two ends. CDR1 and CDR2 (germline): LNHDA, SQIVND (reference sequence). CDR3 DNA sequence: TGTGCCAGTAGTATTAGACTGGAAGAGACCCAGTACTTC. Amino acid sequence: CASSIRLEETQYF.

This chain uses TRBV4-3 with TRBJ1-2, with D perhaps matching TRBD1 (5 bases). The CDR3 is made up of 14 amino acids. CDR1 is LGHNA and CDR2 is YSLEER in the germline V gene. V lost 1 base, J lost 4 bases, and 10 bases lay in between. DNA for the CDR3: TGCGCCAGCAGCCAAGGAGCGGGGCCCTATGGCTACACCTTC. Translation gives CASSQGAGPYGYTF.

The chain combines TRBV6-2 or TRBV6-3 with TRBJ2-1, with a possible D match to TRBD2 (5 bases). The germline V gene encodes CDR1 MNHEY and CDR2 SVGEGT. The CDR3 runs 15 residues. The V gene lost 2 bases and the J gene lost 0 bases, with 8 bases spanning the gap. The CDR3 protein is CASSYGGSSYNEQFF. CDR3 nucleotides: TGTGCCAGCAGTTACGGCGGGTCCTCCTACAATGAGCAGTTCTTC.

This chain joins TRBV27 and TRBJ1-1, with TRBD1 identical over 8 bases. J lost 8 bases, V lost 0 bases, and 8 bases had no gene match. Looked up from germline, CDR1 is MNHEY and CDR2 is SMNVEV (reference sequence). The CDR3 spans 15 residues. CDR3 amino acids: CASSLSRTGRPEAFF. In DNA, the CDR3 is TGTGCCAGCAGTTTATCCCGGACAGGGCGGCCCGAAGCTTTCTTT.

The genes are TRBV6-5 and TRBJ1-1, with TRBD1 matching 7 bases. Germline V gene lookup returns CDR1 MNHEY and CDR2 SVGAGI. V gave up 6 bases and J gave up 0 bases; unmatched junction bases: 7. This CDR3 contains 15 residues. This chain's CDR3 is CASRRQGIMNTEAFF. DNA for the CDR3: TGTGCCAGCAGACGACAGGGTATCATGAACACTGAAGCTTTCTTT.

The rearrangement links TRBV6-5 to TRBJ1-4; 7 bases are shared with TRBD1. V was clipped by 7 bases and J by 5 bases; unmatched bases: 10. This CDR3 has 15 amino acids. Germline CDR1 MNHEY, CDR2 SVGAGI. The CDR3 loop is CASNPDSGQNEKLFF. The CDR3 DNA is TGTGCCAGCAACCCGGACTCGGGACAGAATGAAAAACTGTTTTTT.

The chain joins TRBV19 to TRBJ1-1; perhaps TRBD1 as D (6 bases). This CDR3 has 14 residues. Trimming cost V 2 bases and J 4 bases, with 11 bases left between them. Germline values: CDR1 LNHDA, CDR2 SQIVND (reference sequence). The CDR3 loop is CASSIRGQFTEAFF. The CDR3 bases are TGTGCCAGTAGTATACGAGGACAGTTCACTGAAGCTTTCTTT. The full variable domain, rest sourced from reference TRBV19 and TRBJ1-1, is DGGITQSPKYLFRKEGQNVTLSCEQNLNHDAMYWYRQDPGQGLRLIYYSQIVNDFQKGDIAEGYSVSREKKESFPLTVTSAQKNPTAFYLCASSIRGQFTEAFFGQGTRLTVV.

The chain is built from TRBV18 and TRBJ1-1; 9 bases line up with TRBD1. V lost 2 bases, J lost 4 bases, and 14 bases stayed unmatched. The CDR3 is 18 amino acids. Germline loops: CDR1 KGHSH, CDR2 LQKENI. Written as DNA, the CDR3 is TGTGCCAGCTCACCAACGACAGGGGGGTGGGGTGTGGGCACTGAAGCTTTCTTT. Protein: CASSPTTGGWGVGTEAFF.

V and J are TRBV6-5 and TRBJ2-7; 7 bases match TRBD1. This CDR3 spans 14 amino acids. The ends lost 5 bases at V and 3 bases at J; junction bases unmatched: 7. The germline gives CDR1 MNHEY, CDR2 SVGAGI. The CDR3 loop reads CASSPLGQLYEQYF. As DNA, the CDR3 is TGTGCCAGCAGTCCCTTGGGACAGCTCTACGAGCAGTACTTC.

The CDR3 here is CASSQWGGRGASMNTEAFF. In DNA, the CDR3 is TGTGCCAGCAGCCAGTGGGGGGGCAGGGGCGCTAGCATGAACACTGAAGCTTTCTTT. The V call is TRBV7-2, the J call TRBJ1-1; tentative D call: TRBD1 (6 bases). This CDR3 region has 19 residues. Per the germline V gene, CDR1 is SGHTA and CDR2 is FQGNSA. V shed 5 bases and J shed 0 bases, with 25 bases lying between them.

The V call is TRBV6-5, the J call TRBJ1-5; D remains unclear. V was trimmed by 1 base and J by 6 bases, leaving 7 bases between them. The V gene's germline CDR1 is MNHEY and CDR2 SVGAGI. CDR3 length: 13 residues. CDR3 residues: CASSYLRGQPQHF. CDR3 coding DNA: TGTGCCAGCAGTTACTTGCGGGGTCAGCCCCAGCATTTT.

This chain links TRBV18 with TRBJ2-1, with 12 bases fitting TRBD2. CDR3 length equals 16 residues. From germline, CDR1 is KGHSH and CDR2 LQKENI. The trim removed 5 bases at V and 9 bases at J, leaving 11 bases unmatched. CDR3: CASSYSGLAGYSEQFF. The CDR3 DNA reads TGTGCCAGCTCATACTCCGGACTAGCGGGATATAGTGAGCAGTTCTTC.

This clone was seen once. The chain uses TRBV28 and TRBJ1-2, with a weak D call TRBD1 (5 bases). The germline gives CDR1 MDHEN, CDR2 SYDVKM. Trimming pared 5 bases from V and 0 bases from J, leaving 16 bases between. The CDR3 is 16 residues long. The CDR3 spells CASSPTALSSNYGYTF. The CDR3 DNA reads TGTGCCAGCAGTCCGACAGCGCTTTCTTCTAACTATGGCTACACCTTC.

V gene TRBV12-5 combines with J gene TRBJ1-6, with 7 nucleotides matching TRBD1. The junction had 14 bases not matched to a gene; V was cut back by 6 bases and J by 9 bases. Germline loops: CDR1 LGHNT, CDR2 FRNRAP. The CDR3 runs 16 residues. The CDR3 protein is CASGFLRGQKGSPLHF. DNA for the CDR3: TGTGCTAGTGGCTTCCTACGGGGACAGAAGGGTTCACCCCTCCACTTT.

This chain links TRBV7-9 with TRBJ1-2; D gene ambiguous. The V end lost 5 bases, the J end lost 8 bases, and 15 bases lay between the germline ends. The CDR3 contains 13 residues. Germline values: CDR1 SEHNR, CDR2 FQNEAQ (reference sequence). Here the CDR3 reads CASSIQTRLGYTF. CDR3 nucleotide sequence: TGTGCCAGCAGCATCCAGACAAGACTAGGCTACACCTTC.

This clone was counted only a few times. The genes are TRBV4-1 and TRBJ1-5; 9 nucleotides align to TRBD1. V shed 0 bases and J 12 bases; nucleotides not matched to a gene: 6. The CDR3 has 14 amino acids. Looked up from germline, CDR1 is MGHRA and CDR2 is YSYEKL. The CDR3 sequence is CASSQDIAGQGQHF. The CDR3 nucleotides are TGCGCCAGCAGCCAAGATATTGCGGGACAGGGCCAGCATTTT.

This rearrangement joins TRBV20-1 to TRBJ2-5, with no clear D. The CDR3 has 11 residues. Germline CDR1 reads DFQATT; CDR2 reads SNEGSKA (reference sequence). This chain's CDR3 is CRRKPQETQYF. The CDR3 DNA sequence: TGCAGGAGGAAACCCCAAGAGACCCAGTACTTC.

This chain links TRBV12-5 with TRBJ2-5; 7 positions match TRBD1. Unmatched junction bases numbered 3, after V lost 6 bases and J lost 2 bases. CDR1 LGHNT and CDR2 FRNRAP come from the germline V gene. The CDR3 loop spans 13 amino acids. The CDR3 spells CASGRTGQETQYF. The CDR3 DNA reads as TGTGCTAGTGGCCGGACAGGACAAGAGACCCAGTACTTC.

The CDR3: CASSLQQPGTQYF. The CDR3 coding sequence is TGTGCCAGCAGCTTGCAACAGCCGGGGACGCAGTATTTT. This chain connects TRBV5-4 to TRBJ2-3; D may be TRBD2 (5 bases). Germline lookup yields CDR1 SGHNT and CDR2 YYREEE (reference sequence). V dropped 1 base and J dropped 9 bases, with 12 bases sitting between them. The CDR3 consists of 13 residues.

The chain combines TRBV7-2 with TRBJ2-2, with 7 bases identical to TRBD2. The J segment lost 6 bases and the V segment lost 1 base, leaving 5 bases of the junction unmatched. Looked up from germline, CDR1 is SGHTA and CDR2 is FQGNSA. The CDR3 extends over 15 amino acids. This CDR3 reads CASSLVGGPSGELFF. CDR3 nucleotides: TGTGCCAGCAGCTTAGTGGGAGGGCCGTCCGGGGAGCTGTTTTTT.